These 14 T cell receptor beta chains originate from one sample sequenced in a study of vaccination and CD4 T cells after COVID-19. Their specific antigens are unknown. As for treatment: roughly 10-day PBMC culture with coronavirus spike peptide pools or control peptides (ViraFEST assay). Sequenced with the Oncomine TCR Beta short-read assay was DNA taken from cultured CD4+ T cells. TCRdb recomputed calls from the PCR reads with MiXCR, one row per CDR3 protein. The sample records roughly 14,000 distinct CDR3 sequences, under 65% being singletons. Input material: CD4+ T cells from blood, cultured in vitro. Receptors originate from a human donor who had recovered from COVID-19.

This sequence joins TRBV28 and TRBJ1-1; 8 bases map to TRBD1. Germline CDR1 reads MDHEN; CDR2 reads SYDVKM. This CDR3 is 14 amino acids long. Trimming at V came to 6 bases and at J to 1 base, leaving 4 bases not matched to a gene. The CDR3 DNA is TGTGCCAGCAGATCAGGGGGCCGGAACACTGAAGCTTTCTTT. Amino acids: CASRSGGRNTEAFF.

This chain uses TRBV7-6 with TRBJ2-5; 11 nucleotides line up with TRBD1. CDR3 length: 16 residues. The germline gives CDR1 SGHVS, CDR2 FNYEAQ. After removal of 4 bases from V and 7 bases from J, the junction contained 11 bases not matched to a gene. The DNA of the CDR3 is TGTGCCAGCAGCTACGGACAGGGGGCCCGGTCAGGGACCCAGTACTTC. The encoded protein is CASSYGQGARSGTQYF.

This clonotype was seen a handful of times. V gene TRBV7-8 combines with J gene TRBJ2-7, with 12 bases matching TRBD1. The germline V gene encodes CDR1 SGHVS and CDR2 FQNEAQ. Trimming cost V 5 bases and J 6 bases; bases outside gene matches: 8. The CDR3 runs to 15 residues. Written as DNA, the CDR3 is TGTGCCAGCAGCCGACGGGACAGGGGGCGGGTCGAGCAGTACTTC. Residues: CASSRRDRGRVEQYF. The full variable domain, rest sourced from reference TRBV7-8 and TRBJ2-7, is GAGVSQSPRYKVAKRGQDVALRCDPISGHVSLFWYQQALGQGPEFLTYFQNEAQLDKSGLPSDRFFAERPEGSVSTLKIQRTQQEDSAVYLCASSRRDRGRVEQYFGPGTRLTVT.

This chain connects TRBV7-3 to TRBJ2-7; D remains ambiguous. There are 13 residues in the CDR3. The germline CDR1 and CDR2 sequences are SGHTA and FQGTGA. Between the trimmed V and J ends, which lost 4 bases and 2 bases, there was a span of 9 bases. CDR3 DNA: TGTGCCAGCAGCTCGACCGATACCTACGAGCAGTACTTC. Amino acid sequence: CASSSTDTYEQYF.

The chain recombines TRBV20-1 with TRBJ2-3; D is undetermined. Germline CDR1 and CDR2: DFQATT and SNEGSKA (reference sequence). The CDR3 runs 14 residues. V was shortened by 6 bases and J by 2 bases, with 15 bases between the two germline ends. This CDR3 reads CSANDPNPTDTQYF. CDR3 coding DNA: TGCAGTGCCAATGACCCCAACCCCACAGATACGCAGTATTTT.

Judged by abundance, this clonotype is medium-sized (0.01 to 0.1%). The chain links TRBV5-6 to TRBJ1-2; D uncertain. This CDR3 is built from 12 residues. The germline V gene encodes CDR1 SGHDT and CDR2 YYEEEE. Between the trimmed V and J ends, which lost 3 bases and 8 bases, there was a span of 11 bases. CDR3 in DNA: TGTGCCAGCAGCTCTGGCCTAGGGGGCTACACCTTC. Its protein is CASSSGLGGYTF.

This clonotype came up once. V usage is TRBV12-3 or TRBV12-4 and J usage is TRBJ2-3; D unresolved. The CDR3 is 16 amino acids. Trimming removed 3 bases at V and 0 bases at J, with 13 bases between. CDR3 region: CASSFRKTSSTDTQYF. CDR3 in DNA: TGTGCCAGCAGTTTCAGGAAGACTTCTAGCACAGATACGCAGTATTTT.

This sequence joins TRBV5-1 and TRBJ2-2, with a weak D call TRBD2 (6 bases). Germline V gene data show CDR1 as SGHRS and CDR2 as YFSETQ. This CDR3 has 15 amino acids. V lost 4 bases to trimming and J lost 1 base, with 11 bases between them. The CDR3 DNA reads as TGCGCCAGCAGCCTCGTGGAGGGGAACACCGGGGAGCTGTTTTTT. Translation: CASSLVEGNTGELFF. The entire variable domain, with the rest obtained from reference TRBV5-1 and TRBJ2-2, is as follows: KAGVTQTPRYLIKTRGQQVTLSCSPISGHRSVSWYQQTPGQGLQFLFEYFSETQRNKGNFPGRFSGRQFSNSRSEMNVSTLELGDSALYLCASSLVEGNTGELFFGEGSRLTVL.

This clonotype was seen once. The DNA of the CDR3 is TGTGCCAGCTCACCACTACAGAACACTGAAGCTTTCTTT. This gives the protein CASSPLQNTEAFF. J is TRBJ1-1 and V is TRBV18, with D hard to call. Deletions cut 1 base from V and 1 base from J, with 4 bases between. The CDR3 covers 13 residues. The germline V gene encodes CDR1 KGHSH and CDR2 LQKENI.

Within the sample, this clonotype is large. The chain carries TRBV19 and TRBJ1-1; tentative D call: TRBD1 (5 bases). CDR3 size: 14 residues. Germline lookup yields CDR1 LNHDA and CDR2 SQIVND (reference sequence). Trimming took off 7 bases at V and 7 bases at J, with 19 bases between the two ends. DNA for the CDR3: TGTGCCAGTAAACCAGGGAGTGTTAGTGGTGAAGCTTTCTTT. It codes for CASKPGSVSGEAFF. The full variable domain, completed using reference TRBV19 and TRBJ1-1, is DGGITQSPKYLFRKEGQNVTLSCEQNLNHDAMYWYRQDPGQGLRLIYYSQIVNDFQKGDIAEGYSVSREKKESFPLTVTSAQKNPTAFYLCASKPGSVSGEAFFGQGTRLTVV.

This clonotype occurred a few times. The chain has TRBV25-1 and TRBJ1-5, with D possibly TRBD1 on 5 matching bases. Germline assignment: CDR1 MGHDK and CDR2 SYGVNS. This CDR3 region has 14 residues. The germline V and J ends were trimmed by 0 bases and 3 bases, with 6 bases remaining between them. CDR3 in DNA: TGTGCCAGCAGTGAATACAGGGCCAATCAGCCCCAGCATTTT. Its translation is CASSEYRANQPQHF.

This clonotype was seen just once. The CDR3 here is CAISDRVLFGYGYTF. The CDR3 coding sequence is TGTGCCATCAGTGACAGGGTCCTCTTTGGTTATGGCTACACCTTC. This sequence joins TRBV10-3 and TRBJ1-2, with D perhaps TRBD1 (5 bases). The CDR3 has 15 residues. V lost 3 bases and J lost 5, with 16 bases in between. Germline lookup yields CDR1 ENHRY and CDR2 SYGVKD.

This clonotype is classed as medium-sized (0.01 to 0.1%). CDR3 sequence reads: CASSLPGTGVTEAFF. Here the CDR3 DNA reads TGTGCCAGCAGCTTACCCGGGACAGGGGTAACTGAAGCTTTCTTT. This chain links TRBV5-4 with TRBJ1-1, with TRBD1 matching over 10 bases. V lost 2 bases and J lost 5; bases outside the gene matches: 6. In germline, CDR1 is SGHNT, CDR2 YYREEE (reference sequence). This CDR3 contains 15 residues.

In this sample, this clonotype is medium-sized. This sequence joins TRBV20-1 and TRBJ1-5; 7 nucleotides line up with TRBD1. Germline CDR1 DFQATT, CDR2 SNEGSKA (reference sequence). The CDR3 has 14 amino acids. The ends lost 4 bases at V and 0 bases at J; junction bases unmatched: 3. CDR3 in DNA: TGCAGTGCTATCAGGGGGGATAGCAATCAGCCCCAGCATTTT. Its protein product is CSAIRGDSNQPQHF.